One and the same sample provided the 28 T cell receptor beta chains below, sequenced in a study of T cell clonality in common variable immunodeficiency. Study results and limitations: In common variable immunodeficiency, TCR beta chains reportedly carried fewer deletions and N-nucleotide insertions.

No cognate antigen is known for these TCRs. Clones were read by immunoSEQ multiplex PCR, and TCRdb kept only the in-frame ones, dropping some. The table lists about 15,000 clones, with no singletons. Input material: peripheral blood mononuclear cells. These receptor sequences come from a human donor with common variable immunodeficiency.

This clone was recorded many times. CDR3 loop: CSVMDSYNEQFF. Incomplete CDR3 DNA: TGCAGCGTTATGGACAGTTACAATGAG. The rearrangement uses TRBV29-1 and TRBJ2-1, with D perhaps matching TRBD1 (6 bases). The CDR3 end lies 3 residues beyond the end of the read and is filled in from the germline J gene. Germline V gene lookup returns CDR1 SQVTM and CDR2 ANQGSEA. The germline V and J ends were trimmed by 5 bases and 4 bases, with 9 bases remaining between them. The CDR3 length is 12 residues.

Details on this clone: The read halts 3 residues ahead of the CDR3 end, with the missing end drawn from the germline J gene. The chain is built from TRBV19 and TRBJ2-7; 13 nucleotides agree with TRBD2. The V gene end was trimmed by 7 bases and the J gene end by 2 bases; junction bases not matched to a gene: 8. Germline loops: CDR1 LNHDA, CDR2 SQIVND (reference sequence). This CDR3 spans 16 amino acids. CDR3 loop: CASTPGGLAGAYEQYF. The CDR3 bases that were read are TGTGCCAGTACCCCCGGAGGACTAGCGGGAGCCTACGAG.

Remarks on this clone: The sequenced fragment ends 3 residues before the CDR3 boundary, so the rest is inferred from the germline J gene. The chain is built from TRBV18 and TRBJ2-2, with TRBD1 identical over 7 bases. The V gene's germline CDR1 is KGHSH and CDR2 LQKENI. Germline trimming cut 3 bases from V and 1 base from J; bases unmatched to any gene: 14. The CDR3 consists of 19 residues. The CDR3 here is CASSPTVQGVGRNTGELFF. The CDR3 bases that were read are TGTGCCAGCTCACCCACAGTCCAGGGGGTAGGAAGGAACACCGGGGAG. Based on the CDR3 plus reference TRBV18 and TRBJ2-2, the full variable domain is NAGVMQNPRHLVRRRGQEARLRCSPMKGHSHVYWYRQLPEEGLKFMVYLQKENIIDESGMPKERFSAEFPKEGPSILRIQQVVRGDSAAYFCASSPTVQGVGRNTGELFFGEGSRLTVL.

Remarks on this clone: The DNA ends 3 residues before the CDR3 does, and the rest of the CDR3 is filled in from the germline J gene. The V call is TRBV2, the J call TRBJ2-5; D may be TRBD2 (5 bases). CDR3 length: 13 residues. Looked up from germline, CDR1 is SNHLY and CDR2 is FYNNEI. Between the trimmed V and J ends, which lost 7 bases and 7 bases, there was a span of 16 bases. CDR3 DNA, as far as it was read: TGTGCCAGCACCGGGGTCTACTCAGGGACC. Residues: CASTGVYSGT. The whole CDR3 reads CASTGVYSGTQYF. Using reference TRBV2 and TRBJ2-5 for the parts outside the CDR3, the full variable domain is EPEVTQTPSHQVTQMGQEVILRCVPISNHLYFYWYRQILGQKVEFLVSFYNNEISEKSEIFDDQFSVERPDGSNFTLKIRSTKLEDSAMYFCASTGVYSGTQYFGPGTRLLVL.

This clone was observed a few times. The covered CDR3 bases are TGTGCCAGTAGTATATTGGCTAGCGGGTTTTACAATGAG. It specifies CASSILASGFYNE. The full CDR3 reads CASSILASGFYNEQFF. The J gene is TRBJ2-1, the V gene TRBV19; TRBD2 matches 8 bases. The read ends 3 residues before the CDR3 terminus; that terminus is restored from the germline J gene. This CDR3 spans 16 amino acids. V trimming: 2 bases; J trimming: 4 bases; junction bases outside the gene matches: 7. The germline V gene has CDR1 LNHDA and CDR2 SQIVND (reference sequence). Combining the CDR3 with reference TRBV19 and TRBJ2-1 gives the whole variable domain DGGITQSPKYLFRKEGQNVTLSCEQNLNHDAMYWYRQDPGQGLRLIYYSQIVNDFQKGDIAEGYSVSREKKESFPLTVTSAQKNPTAFYLCASSILASGFYNEQFFGPGTRLTVL.

This clone was seen ten or more times. The sequence runs out 3 residues before the end of the CDR3; the remainder is reconstructed from the germline J gene. The chain is built from TRBV19 and TRBJ2-2; D remains unclear. This CDR3 contains 15 residues. V lost 6 bases to trimming and J lost 5 bases, with 16 bases between them. Germline assignment: CDR1 LNHDA and CDR2 SQIVND (reference sequence). CDR3 DNA (partial): TGTGCCAGTAGCCCAATTGAATTCCTAACCGGGGAG. Translated, it gives CASSPIEFLTGE. The entire CDR3 is CASSPIEFLTGELFF. Together with reference TRBV19 and TRBJ2-2, the CDR3 gives the full variable domain: DGGITQSPKYLFRKEGQNVTLSCEQNLNHDAMYWYRQDPGQGLRLIYYSQIVNDFQKGDIAEGYSVSREKKESFPLTVTSAQKNPTAFYLCASSPIEFLTGELFFGEGSRLTVL.

Comments on this clone: The read gets to within 3 residues of the CDR3 end, and the germline J gene fills in the rest. The J gene is TRBJ2-1, the V gene TRBV7-6, with TRBD1 identical over 12 bases. The germline gives CDR1 SGHVS, CDR2 FNYEAQ. The CDR3 spans 17 residues. The J segment lost 5 bases and the V segment lost 4 bases, leaving 9 bases of the junction unmatched. CDR3 sequence reads: CASSSLEGQGANNEQFF. CDR3 DNA (partial): TGTGCCAGCAGCTCTTTAGAGGGACAGGGGGCGAACAATGAG.

In regard to this clone: The observed sequence ends 3 residues before the CDR3 terminus, with the missing tail filled in from the germline J gene. V usage is TRBV7-6 and J usage is TRBJ1-1; D remains unclear. Germline V gives CDR1 SGHVS, CDR2 FNYEAQ. V lost 1 base to trimming and J lost 6 bases, with 12 bases between them. The CDR3 spans 14 residues. Incomplete CDR3 DNA: TGTGCCAGCAGCTTAGGCGATACGCTGGCTGAA. Its protein product is CASSLGDTLAE. The CDR3 in its entirety is CASSLGDTLAEAFF.

On this clone: The read terminates 3 residues ahead of where the CDR3 ends, so the germline J gene completes it. The chain recombines TRBV6-2 or TRBV6-3 with TRBJ2-4; 7 bases agree with TRBD1. V trimming: 3 bases; J trimming: 6 bases; junction bases outside the gene matches: 14. CDR3 length equals 17 residues. Germline V gene data show CDR1 as MNHEY and CDR2 as SVGEGT. The sequenced CDR3 bases are TGTGCCAGCAGTTATTCGGGTGGGACAGCCGAAGGAAACATT. Its protein product is CASSYSGGTAEGNI. The CDR3 reads in full as CASSYSGGTAEGNIQYF.

On this clone itself: The observed sequence ends 3 residues before the CDR3 terminus, with the missing tail filled in from the germline J gene. This chain joins TRBV7-8 and TRBJ2-1; 7 positions agree with TRBD1. Germline V gene data show CDR1 as SGHVS and CDR2 as FQNEAQ. The CDR3 is 16 residues long. J was trimmed by 4 bases and V by 5 bases; bases with no gene match: 11. The CDR3 sequence is CASSHATAGGYNEQFF. The CDR3 DNA, read in part, is TGTGCCAGCAGCCACGCCACCGCAGGGGGTTACAATGAG.

This clone was detected a few times. The read gets to within 3 residues of the CDR3 end, and the germline J gene fills in the rest. V is TRBV19 and J is TRBJ1-2; possibly TRBD1 for D (6 bases). Germline V gene sequence: CDR1 LNHDA, CDR2 SQIVND (reference sequence). The CDR3 consists of 15 residues. V shed 3 bases and J shed 4 bases, with 15 bases lying between them. The sequenced CDR3 bases are TGTGCCAGTAGTATCTGGGGACAAGACCCCTATGGC. Its translation is CASSIWGQDPYG. The complete CDR3 reads CASSIWGQDPYGYTF.

This clone has only a few counts. The CDR3 end lies 3 residues beyond the end of the read and is filled in from the germline J gene. This chain links TRBV11-3 with TRBJ2-3, with 7 bases matching TRBD1. The CDR3 length is 14 residues. V lost 4 bases to trimming and J lost 0 bases; unmatched junction nucleotides: 1. The germline V gene has CDR1 SGHNT and CDR2 YENEEA. Partial CDR3 DNA: TGTGCCAGCAGCTCAGGGGGTAGCACAGATACG. Translating it yields CASSSGGSTDT. The whole CDR3 is CASSSGGSTDTQYF.

This clone was detected ten times or more. The DNA ends 3 residues before the CDR3 does, and the rest of the CDR3 is filled in from the germline J gene. The chain uses TRBV29-1 and TRBJ1-1; 8 nucleotides align to TRBD1. Losses at the gene ends were 7 bases for V and 4 bases for J; bases not matched to a gene: 5. CDR3 size: 12 residues. Germline-derived CDR1 and CDR2 are SQVTM and ANQGSEA. The CDR3 protein is CSARTGFTEAFF. The CDR3 DNA, read in part, is TGCAGCGCCCGGACAGGGTTCACTGAA.

This clone was observed at least ten times. The DNA ends 3 residues before the CDR3 does, and the rest of the CDR3 is filled in from the germline J gene. J is TRBJ1-2 and V is TRBV29-1; D is perhaps TRBD1 (6 bases). Trimming left V 5 bases short and J 5 bases short, with 21 bases between. Germline CDR1 is SQVTM and CDR2 is ANQGSEA. The CDR3 spans 15 residues. The sequenced part of the CDR3 DNA is TGCAGCGTTTACCTCACAGGGCCCCAAGAATATGGC. The encoded protein is CSVYLTGPQEYG. The whole CDR3 sequence is CSVYLTGPQEYGYTF.

This clone was counted many times. Read sequence stops 3 residues before the CDR3 end, and the germline J gene provides the missing end. The chain links TRBV10-3 to TRBJ2-5; 9 bases align to TRBD2. The CDR3 sequence is 14 residues long. CDR1 ENHRY and CDR2 SYGVKD come from the germline V gene. The V gene end was trimmed by 5 bases and the J gene end by 1 base; junction bases not matched to a gene: 2. CDR3 loop: CAISIAGAQETQYF. Partial CDR3 DNA: TGTGCCATCAGTATAGCGGGGGCCCAAGAGACC.

By its share, this clone is medium-sized. With the read ending 3 residues before the CDR3 end, the germline J gene is used to fill in that end. The rearrangement links TRBV9 to TRBJ1-2, with 9 bases identical to TRBD1. The germline V gene has CDR1 SGDLS and CDR2 YYNGEE. This CDR3 spans 13 amino acids. The ends lost 3 bases at V and 6 bases at J; junction bases unmatched: 3. The part of the CDR3 DNA that was read is TGTGCCAGCAGCGCCCGGACAGGGGATGGC. Translated, it gives CASSARTGDG. The full CDR3 reads CASSARTGDGYTF.

To note about this clone: The CDR3 extends 3 residues past the end of the read, so its final part is completed from the germline J gene. V is TRBV7-2 and J is TRBJ2-7; TRBD1 matches 11 bases. The CDR3 consists of 14 residues. Looked up from germline, CDR1 is SGHTA and CDR2 is FQGNSA. The V segment lost 5 bases and the J segment 5 bases; nucleotides outside the gene matches: 5. CDR3 region: CASSPDRGRDEQYF. Incomplete CDR3 DNA: TGTGCCAGCAGCCCGGACAGGGGGCGCGACGAG.

The CDR3 protein is CASSFDGAGGKLFF. The CDR3 DNA, read in part, is TGTGCCAGCAGCTTTGACGGTGCCGGGGGGAAA. The V and J genes are TRBV7-9 and TRBJ1-4, with D possibly TRBD1 on 5 matching bases. The read halts 3 residues ahead of the CDR3 end, with the missing end drawn from the germline J gene. The CDR3 runs 14 residues. Germline loops: CDR1 SEHNR, CDR2 FQNEAQ (reference sequence).

On this clone itself: Read coverage stops 3 residues before the CDR3 terminus; the germline J gene supplies the remainder. This chain joins TRBV18 and TRBJ1-3; maybe TRBD1 (5 bases). CDR3 length: 16 amino acids. The germline V gene encodes CDR1 KGHSH and CDR2 LQKENI. The germline V and J ends were trimmed by 4 bases and 4 bases, with 17 bases remaining between them. CDR3 DNA (partial): TGTGCCAGCTCACAAACAACCAGGGCAAGCGGAAACACC. This sequence encodes CASSQTTRASGNT. The entire CDR3 protein reads CASSQTTRASGNTIYF.

This clone was recorded at least ten times. The sequenced fragment ends 3 residues before the CDR3 boundary, so the rest is inferred from the germline J gene. The rearrangement joins TRBV6-1 to TRBJ1-2, with a weak D call TRBD1 (6 bases). V shed 3 bases and J shed 5 bases, with 7 bases lying between them. CDR1 is MNHNS and CDR2 is SASEGT in the germline V gene. The CDR3 spans 12 residues. This CDR3 reads CASSDRGYGYTF. The CDR3 DNA, read in part, is TGTGCCAGCAGTGACAGGGGTTATGGC.

Comment on this clone: With the read ending 3 residues before the CDR3 end, the germline J gene is used to fill in that end. The rearrangement links TRBV7-2 to TRBJ1-2; 10 bases are shared with TRBD1. This CDR3 is built from 13 residues. Germline CDR1 is SGHTA and CDR2 is FQGNSA. The V gene end was trimmed by 6 bases and the J gene end by 4 bases; junction bases not matched to a gene: 2. The CDR3 DNA, read in part, is TGTGCCAGCAGAAGACAGGGGGCCTATGGC. It is translated as CASRRQGAYG. The full CDR3 is CASRRQGAYGYTF. Full variable domain (outside the CDR3, taken from reference TRBV7-2 and TRBJ1-2): GAGVSQSPSNKVTEKGKDVELRCDPISGHTALYWYRQSLGQGLEFLIYFQGNSAPDKSGLPSDRFSAERTGGSVSTLTIQRTQQEDSAVYLCASRRQGAYGYTFGSGTRLTVV.

On this clone itself: The DNA ends 3 residues before the CDR3 does, and the rest of the CDR3 is filled in from the germline J gene. The rearrangement links TRBV30 to TRBJ2-6; either TRBD1 or TRBD2 may supply D (7 bases each). The CDR3 is 17 residues long. The V gene's germline CDR1 is GTSNPN and CDR2 SVGIG (reference sequence). Trimming took 5 bases from V and 0 from J, leaving 17 bases between them. The sequenced CDR3 bases are TGTGCCTGGGGGAGGGGGCCTAACCCCTCTGGGGCCAACGTC. Protein product: CAWGRGPNPSGANV. The whole CDR3 protein is CAWGRGPNPSGANVLTF.

For this clone: The read ends 3 residues before the CDR3 terminus; that terminus is restored from the germline J gene. The chain uses TRBV2 and TRBJ2-1, with TRBD2 matching 12 bases. Germline CDR1 and CDR2: SNHLY and FYNNEI. V was pared by 4 bases and J by 4 bases, with 5 bases of the junction left unmatched. The CDR3 consists of 16 residues. The CDR3 loop is CASSVQGLAGYNEQFF. The CDR3 bases that were read are TGTGCCAGCAGTGTACAGGGACTAGCGGGTTACAATGAG.

This clone was detected only a few times. The read ends 3 residues before the CDR3 terminus; that terminus is restored from the germline J gene. The chain uses TRBV7-8 and TRBJ1-4, with 9 bases identical to TRBD1. CDR1 and CDR2 from the germline V gene are SGHVS and FQNEAQ. The CDR3 contains 15 residues. J was trimmed by 7 bases and V by 4 bases; bases with no gene match: 7. CDR3 DNA (partial): TGTGCCAGCAGCTCAACCGGGACAGGGACTGAAAAA. Its protein is CASSSTGTGTEK. The CDR3 in its entirety is CASSSTGTGTEKLFF.

The sample holds a few counts of this clone. The CDR3 is cut off 3 residues early in the read; its end comes from the germline J gene. The chain uses TRBV7-8 and TRBJ2-1, with 10 bases fitting TRBD2. Germline V gene sequence: CDR1 SGHVS, CDR2 FQNEAQ. The CDR3 has 17 amino acids. Unmatched junction bases numbered 10, after V lost 1 base and J lost 7 bases. The covered CDR3 bases are TGTGCCAGCAGCTTAGAGATCGCTAGCGGGGGTCTAAATGAG. Its translation: CASSLEIASGGLNE. The entire CDR3 protein is CASSLEIASGGLNEQFF.

In this sample, this clone turned up a few times. The sequenced fragment ends 3 residues before the CDR3 boundary, so the rest is inferred from the germline J gene. This chain connects TRBV19 to TRBJ1-5; D unclear. V was cut by 4 bases and J by 6 bases, with 16 bases left in between. Per the germline V gene, CDR1 is LNHDA and CDR2 is SQIVND (reference sequence). CDR3 length: 15 residues. CDR3 region: CASSRPATRGQPQHF. The CDR3 bases that were read are TGTGCCAGTAGTAGACCGGCGACTCGGGGTCAGCCC. Looking up the rest from reference TRBV19 and TRBJ1-5 gives the full variable domain: DGGITQSPKYLFRKEGQNVTLSCEQNLNHDAMYWYRQDPGQGLRLIYYSQIVNDFQKGDIAEGYSVSREKKESFPLTVTSAQKNPTAFYLCASSRPATRGQPQHFGDGTRLSIL.

This clone was seen ten or more times. With the read ending 3 residues before the CDR3 end, the germline J gene is used to fill in that end. This chain joins TRBV29-1 and TRBJ2-7; D gene uncertain. CDR3 length: 12 residues. The V gene's germline CDR1 is SQVTM and CDR2 ANQGSEA. V dropped 7 bases and J dropped 0 bases, with 10 bases sitting between them. The CDR3 protein is CSAGEFSYEQYF. Partial CDR3 DNA: TGCAGCGCAGGAGAGTTCTCCTACGAG.

This clone was found a few times. The read ends 3 residues shy of where the CDR3 ends; the end is completed using the germline J gene. The chain employs TRBV18 and TRBJ2-1; 9 bases align to TRBD1. The CDR3 spans 16 residues. The germline V gene encodes CDR1 KGHSH and CDR2 LQKENI. J was trimmed by 9 bases and V by 3 bases; bases with no gene match: 12. CDR3 DNA, as far as it was read: TGTGCCAGCTCACCGATGGGACAGGGCTTGGGCGGTGAG. Translating gives CASSPMGQGLGGE. The whole CDR3 protein is CASSPMGQGLGGEQFF.